A selection of T cell receptor beta chains follows, all from one sample in a study of OX40 agonist ivuxolimab in advanced cancers. Only in-frame clones appear in the TCRdb table, and some are missing; sequencing was by immunoSEQ multiplex PCR. There are some 80,000 clones in the sample; approximately 92% occur only once, and roughly 0.65% lies in the top ten. The sample in question was CD4+ or CD8+ T cells sorted from blood, obtained in a trial of the OX40 agonist ivuxolimab. The origin of the receptors is an adult with an advanced solid tumor such as melanoma, head and neck, liver or kidney cancer. Both conserved end residues are part of each CDR3. The order of the fields is D gene, J gene, V gene, clone size, CDR3 length, CDR3 DNA, CDR3 protein. D genes are given only for firm matches. Expanded clones get a size class; other rows say once, few or many, or leave the size out.

d_call: NA
j_call: TRBJ1-2
v_call: TRBV6-5
clone_size: NA
cdr3_length: 15
cdr3_nt: TGTGCCAGCAGCTCAGGACAGAAAATTAACTATGGCTACACCTTC
cdr3_aa: CASSSGQKINYGYTF

d_call: NA
j_call: TRBJ2-1
v_call: TRBV6-1
clone_size: NA
cdr3_length: 15
cdr3_nt: TGTGCCAGCAGTGAAAGGGACTCCTCCTACAATGAGCAGTTCTTC
cdr3_aa: CASSERDSSYNEQFF

d_call: NA
j_call: TRBJ1-1
v_call: TRBV5-1
clone_size: NA
cdr3_length: 15
cdr3_nt: TGCGCCAGCAGCATCCGGGACATAAAAGACACTGAAGCTTTCTTT
cdr3_aa: CASSIRDIKDTEAFF

d_call: NA
j_call: TRBJ1-1
v_call: TRBV30
clone_size: NA
cdr3_length: 14
cdr3_nt: TGTGCCTGGAGTGGGGGGTCGTGGAGCACTGAAGCTTTCTTT
cdr3_aa: CAWSGGSWSTEAFF

d_call: NA
j_call: TRBJ1-3
v_call: TRBV6-6
clone_size: NA
cdr3_length: 14
cdr3_nt: TGTGCCAGCAGTCAGGAGGGCCTACGGAACACCATATATTTT
cdr3_aa: CASSQEGLRNTIYF

d_call: NA
j_call: TRBJ2-5
v_call: TRBV7-9
clone_size: NA
cdr3_length: 15
cdr3_nt: TGTGCCAGCAGCTTAGTGGGGGCGCGAGGGGAGACCCAGTACTTC
cdr3_aa: CASSLVGARGETQYF

d_call: NA
j_call: TRBJ2-5
v_call: TRBV2
clone_size: NA
cdr3_length: 16
cdr3_nt: TGTGCCAGCAGTAACCGGGACGGAGGTCTCCAAGAGACCCAGTACTTC
cdr3_aa: CASSNRDGGLQETQYF

d_call: NA
j_call: TRBJ1-2
v_call: TRBV27
clone_size: NA
cdr3_length: 14
cdr3_nt: TGTGCCAGCAGTTCCACAGGACAGTGGAGTGGCTACACCTTC
cdr3_aa: CASSSTGQWSGYTF

d_call: NA
j_call: TRBJ1-2
v_call: TRBV7-6
clone_size: NA
cdr3_length: 14
cdr3_nt: TGTGCCAGCCACGCAGTCTCAGGTGTTGGCGGCTACACCTTC
cdr3_aa: CASHAVSGVGGYTF

d_call: TRBD2
j_call: TRBJ2-2
v_call: TRBV5-5
clone_size: NA
cdr3_length: 13
cdr3_nt: TGTGCCAGCAGCTGGGGGGGCACCGGGGAGCTGTTTTTT
cdr3_aa: CASSWGGTGELFF

d_call: NA
j_call: TRBJ2-5
v_call: TRBV5-5
clone_size: NA
cdr3_length: 17
cdr3_nt: TGTGCCAGCAGCTCACAGTTGTTAGGAGGCGCCCAAGAGACCCAGTACTTC
cdr3_aa: CASSSQLLGGAQETQYF

d_call: TRBD2
j_call: TRBJ2-2
v_call: TRBV9
clone_size: NA
cdr3_length: 17
cdr3_nt: TGTGCCAGCAGCGCCGGACTAGGACTAGCGGCGACCGGGGAGCTGTTTTTT
cdr3_aa: CASSAGLGLAATGELFF

d_call: TRBD1
j_call: TRBJ2-7
v_call: TRBV5-1
clone_size: NA
cdr3_length: 13
cdr3_nt: TGCGCCAGCAGCTTGACAACAGGGGGTGAGCAGTACTTC
cdr3_aa: CASSLTTGGEQYF

d_call: NA
j_call: TRBJ2-3
v_call: TRBV5-1
clone_size: once
cdr3_length: 13
cdr3_nt: TGCGCCAGCAGCTTGGTCGGAACAGATACGCAGTATTTT
cdr3_aa: CASSLVGTDTQYF

d_call: TRBD1
j_call: TRBJ1-3
v_call: TRBV6-6
clone_size: few
cdr3_length: 14
cdr3_nt: TGTGCCAGCGGCGACAGGGGTACTGGAAACACCATATATTTT
cdr3_aa: CASGDRGTGNTIYF

d_call: NA
j_call: TRBJ1-5
v_call: TRBV18
clone_size: NA
cdr3_length: 15
cdr3_nt: TGTGCCAGCTCACCGGACATACGGGGACTTCAGCCCCAGCATTTT
cdr3_aa: CASSPDIRGLQPQHF

d_call: NA
j_call: TRBJ2-1
v_call: TRBV4-1
clone_size: NA
cdr3_length: 16
cdr3_nt: TGCGCCAGCACCCGAGCAGCCAGTAGTTTTTTGGATGAGCAGTTCTTC
cdr3_aa: CASTRAASSFLDEQFF

d_call: NA
j_call: TRBJ1-1
v_call: TRBV6-5
clone_size: NA
cdr3_length: 16
cdr3_nt: TGTGCCAGCAGTTACTCGGTGACAGCCATCGGAGGCGAAGCTTTCTTT
cdr3_aa: CASSYSVTAIGGEAFF

d_call: NA
j_call: TRBJ2-1
v_call: TRBV7-9
clone_size: NA
cdr3_length: 15
cdr3_nt: TGTGCCAGCAGCTTTGCCCTTAGCCCACACAATGAGCAGTTCTTC
cdr3_aa: CASSFALSPHNEQFF

d_call: TRBD2
j_call: TRBJ2-5
v_call: TRBV7-7
clone_size: once
cdr3_length: 16
cdr3_nt: TGTGCTAGCAGCTTGGGCCTAGCGGGGGGACAAGAGACCCAGTACTTC
cdr3_aa: CASSLGLAGGQETQYF

d_call: NA
j_call: TRBJ2-2
v_call: TRBV28
clone_size: NA
cdr3_length: 14
cdr3_nt: TGTGCCAGCAAAGCGGGACAGAACACCGGGGAGCTGTTTTTT
cdr3_aa: CASKAGQNTGELFF

d_call: TRBD1
j_call: TRBJ2-3
v_call: TRBV18
clone_size: NA
cdr3_length: 14
cdr3_nt: TGTGCCAGCTCGGACAGGGGCTACACAGATACGCAGTATTTT
cdr3_aa: CASSDRGYTDTQYF

d_call: TRBD1
j_call: TRBJ1-3
v_call: TRBV30
clone_size: NA
cdr3_length: 14
cdr3_nt: TGTGCCTCCAACCCGACAGGGGGAAGAAACACCATATATTTT
cdr3_aa: CASNPTGGRNTIYF

d_call: NA
j_call: TRBJ1-1
v_call: TRBV7-2
clone_size: NA
cdr3_length: 14
cdr3_nt: TGTGCCAGCAGCTCACCGGGAGCGGCGGGTGAAGCTTTCTTT
cdr3_aa: CASSSPGAAGEAFF

d_call: TRBD2
j_call: TRBJ2-5
v_call: TRBV5-5
clone_size: NA
cdr3_length: 16
cdr3_nt: TGTGCCAGCAGCTTGGGACTAGCGGGGGGGTTTGAGACCCAGTACTTC
cdr3_aa: CASSLGLAGGFETQYF

d_call: TRBD1
j_call: TRBJ2-7
v_call: TRBV2
clone_size: NA
cdr3_length: 14
cdr3_nt: TGTGCCAGCAGAGATACAGGGGTCTCCTACGAGCAGTACTTC
cdr3_aa: CASRDTGVSYEQYF

d_call: TRBD2
j_call: TRBJ2-3
v_call: TRBV9
clone_size: NA
cdr3_length: 14
cdr3_nt: TGTGCCAGCAGCGGTACTAGCGGGAAATATACGCAGTATTTT
cdr3_aa: CASSGTSGKYTQYF

d_call: NA
j_call: TRBJ2-4
v_call: TRBV9
clone_size: NA
cdr3_length: 17
cdr3_nt: TGTGCCAGCAGCGTAGTTGGCCCTCCTTTAGCCAAAAACATTCAGTACTTC
cdr3_aa: CASSVVGPPLAKNIQYF

d_call: NA
j_call: TRBJ2-7
v_call: TRBV27
clone_size: NA
cdr3_length: 16
cdr3_nt: TGTGCCAGCAGTTTAGCAGGAATTTCGAATTCCTACGAGCAGTACTTC
cdr3_aa: CASSLAGISNSYEQYF

d_call: TRBD2
j_call: TRBJ2-3
v_call: TRBV10-1
clone_size: once
cdr3_length: 16
cdr3_nt: TGCGCCAGCAGTGAGTCGACTAGCGGGGGCACAGATACGCAGTATTTT
cdr3_aa: CASSESTSGGTDTQYF

d_call: NA
j_call: TRBJ1-2
v_call: TRBV7-9
clone_size: NA
cdr3_length: 15
cdr3_nt: TGTGCCAGCAGCTCGTGGACAGCTGCTGACTATGGCTACACCTTC
cdr3_aa: CASSSWTAADYGYTF

d_call: NA
j_call: TRBJ2-3
v_call: TRBV11-3
clone_size: NA
cdr3_length: 15
cdr3_nt: TGTGCCAGCAGCCCCGAACTAGGGAGTGCAGATACGCAGTATTTT
cdr3_aa: CASSPELGSADTQYF

d_call: TRBD2
j_call: TRBJ2-7
v_call: TRBV5-1
clone_size: NA
cdr3_length: 16
cdr3_nt: TGCGCCAGCAGCTTGGCGTCCTCGGGACTAGCCTACGAGCAGTACTTC
cdr3_aa: CASSLASSGLAYEQYF